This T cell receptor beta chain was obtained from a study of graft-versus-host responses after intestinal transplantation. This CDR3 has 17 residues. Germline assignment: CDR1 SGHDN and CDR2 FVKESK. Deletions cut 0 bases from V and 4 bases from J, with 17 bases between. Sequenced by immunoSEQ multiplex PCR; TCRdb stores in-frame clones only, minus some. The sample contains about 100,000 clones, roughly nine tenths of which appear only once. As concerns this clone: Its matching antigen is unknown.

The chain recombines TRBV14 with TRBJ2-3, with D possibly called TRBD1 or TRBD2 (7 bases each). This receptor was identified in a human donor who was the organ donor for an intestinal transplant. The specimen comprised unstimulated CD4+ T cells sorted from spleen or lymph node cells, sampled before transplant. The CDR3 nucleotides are TGTGCCAGCAGCCAAGATCAACCAGGGGGGAGGGCAGATACGCAGTATTTT. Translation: CASSQDQPGGRADTQYF.